Listed below are T cell receptor beta chains from one sample, sequenced in a study of blood T cells in healthy people across ages. TCRdb reprocessed the 5' RACE reads with MiXCR, giving one entry per CDR3 protein. The profile shows more than 700,000 distinct CDR3 sequences, less than 70% of them singletons. The source material was blood. Receptors originate from an elderly man in good health. Each CDR3 is given with its conserved first and last residue. The order of the fields is J gene, D gene, clone size, V gene, CDR3 DNA, CDR3 protein. D genes are given only for firm matches. Some rows mark clone size as missing; the rest say once, few, many or name a class of expanded clone.

j_call: TRBJ1-2
d_call: .
clone_size: .
v_call: TRBV12-3/TRBV12-4
cdr3_nt: TGTGCCAGCAGTTTACAGGCGCGGGGCTATGGCTACACCTTC
cdr3_aa: CASSLQARGYGYTF

j_call: TRBJ2-1
d_call: .
clone_size: once
v_call: TRBV29-1
cdr3_nt: TGCAGCGTTGATTCGGCGGACCTCCGGGGTGAGCAGTTCTTC
cdr3_aa: CSVDSADLRGEQFF

j_call: TRBJ2-3
d_call: .
clone_size: few
v_call: TRBV28
cdr3_nt: TGTGCCAGCAGTTCCCAACAGCCCAGATACGCGTATTTT
cdr3_aa: CASSSQQPRYAYF

j_call: TRBJ1-1
d_call: .
clone_size: .
v_call: TRBV6-5
cdr3_nt: TGTGCCAGCAGTCCTGCGTACAGCCAGAACACTGAAGCTTTCTTT
cdr3_aa: CASSPAYSQNTEAFF

j_call: TRBJ1-4
d_call: TRBD1
clone_size: .
v_call: TRBV2
cdr3_nt: TGTGCCAGCGGCCCCCGGGACAGAGGTGAAAAACTGTTTTTT
cdr3_aa: CASGPRDRGEKLFF

j_call: TRBJ2-5
d_call: .
clone_size: few
v_call: TRBV5-6
cdr3_nt: TGTGCCAGCAGCTTGGGCCTAACGGAAGAGACCCAGTACTTC
cdr3_aa: CASSLGLTEETQYF

j_call: TRBJ2-1
d_call: .
clone_size: few
v_call: TRBV5-1
cdr3_nt: TGCGCCAGCAGCATCCGAAGCGGAGGAGTAGGTGAGCAGTTCTTC
cdr3_aa: CASSIRSGGVGEQFF

j_call: TRBJ2-3
d_call: TRBD1
clone_size: .
v_call: TRBV5-5
cdr3_nt: TGTGCCAGCAGCCCGGCCGGGACAGGGGGCACAGATACGCAGTATTTT
cdr3_aa: CASSPAGTGGTDTQYF

j_call: TRBJ2-1
d_call: TRBD1
clone_size: .
v_call: TRBV20-1
cdr3_nt: TGCAGTGTTACCAAAAGGGACAGGGGCAGCGGTGAGCAGTTCTTC
cdr3_aa: CSVTKRDRGSGEQFF

j_call: TRBJ2-7
d_call: TRBD2
clone_size: .
v_call: TRBV30
cdr3_nt: TGTGCCTGCACTCTAGCGGGAGCCTCCTACGAGCAGTACTTC
cdr3_aa: CACTLAGASYEQYF

j_call: TRBJ2-7
d_call: .
clone_size: .
v_call: TRBV6-5
cdr3_nt: TGTGCCAGCAGTTTTTCGGGGGAGTCCTACACTGAGCAGTACTTC
cdr3_aa: CASSFSGESYTEQYF

j_call: TRBJ1-6
d_call: .
clone_size: .
v_call: TRBV25-1
cdr3_nt: TGTGCCAGCAGTGAATTAGCGGGGGTCGATTCACCCCTCCACTTT
cdr3_aa: CASSELAGVDSPLHF

j_call: TRBJ2-3
d_call: TRBD1
clone_size: .
v_call: TRBV7-3
cdr3_nt: TGTGCCAGCAGCCGCGGACAGGGCACTAAAGATACGCAGTATTTT
cdr3_aa: CASSRGQGTKDTQYF

j_call: TRBJ1-6
d_call: .
clone_size: few
v_call: TRBV2
cdr3_nt: TGTGCCAGCAGCCAAACAGGGTACAAGAATATGGGTATCAATTCACCCCTCCACTTT
cdr3_aa: CASSQTGYKNMGINSPLHF

j_call: TRBJ1-5
d_call: .
clone_size: few
v_call: TRBV25-1
cdr3_nt: TGTGCCCGCCCAAGACAGTCATGCAATCAGCCCCAGCATTTT
cdr3_aa: CARPRQSCNQPQHF

j_call: TRBJ1-2
d_call: .
clone_size: .
v_call: TRBV10-2
cdr3_nt: TGCGCCAGCAGTGAGTCTCAAGGTGGCTACACCTTC
cdr3_aa: CASSESQGGYTF

j_call: TRBJ2-3
d_call: TRBD1
clone_size: .
v_call: TRBV7-2
cdr3_nt: TGTGCCAGCAGTCCCGGGGACAGACACAGATACGCGTATTTT
cdr3_aa: CASSPGDRHRYAYF

j_call: TRBJ2-1
d_call: .
clone_size: few
v_call: TRBV12-5
cdr3_nt: TGTGCTAGTGGTTTCACCTACAATGAGCAGTTCTTC
cdr3_aa: CASGFTYNEQFF

j_call: TRBJ2-5
d_call: TRBD2
clone_size: .
v_call: TRBV5-1
cdr3_nt: TGCGCCAGCAGCTTTAGGCGGGAGCAAGAGACCCAGTACTTC
cdr3_aa: CASSFRREQETQYF

j_call: TRBJ2-5
d_call: TRBD2
clone_size: .
v_call: TRBV7-2
cdr3_nt: TGTGCCAGCAGCTTAGCGCCCGGGACTAGCGGGAGGGGGGTAAAGGAGACCCAGTACTTC
cdr3_aa: CASSLAPGTSGRGVKETQYF

j_call: TRBJ2-7
d_call: .
clone_size: .
v_call: TRBV29-1
cdr3_nt: TGCAGCGTTTTAACAGACCGCTTCTACGAGCAGTACTTC
cdr3_aa: CSVLTDRFYEQYF

j_call: TRBJ2-3
d_call: TRBD2
clone_size: .
v_call: TRBV4-1
cdr3_nt: TGCGCCAGCAGCTCCCCGGGACTAGGGGGAGATACGCAGTATTTT
cdr3_aa: CASSSPGLGGDTQYF

j_call: TRBJ2-5
d_call: TRBD1
clone_size: .
v_call: TRBV5-1
cdr3_nt: TGCGCCAGCAGCCCTAGACAGGGTTTGAAGACCCAGTACTTC
cdr3_aa: CASSPRQGLKTQYF

j_call: TRBJ1-4
d_call: .
clone_size: .
v_call: TRBV11-2
cdr3_nt: TGTGCCAGCAGCGCTGGCGGGGCTTCTAATGAAAAACTGTTTTTT
cdr3_aa: CASSAGGASNEKLFF

j_call: TRBJ2-1
d_call: TRBD2
clone_size: few
v_call: TRBV9
cdr3_nt: TGTGCCAGCAGCGTTCGGACTAGCGGGGGTTACAATGAGCAGTTCTTC
cdr3_aa: CASSVRTSGGYNEQFF

j_call: TRBJ2-1
d_call: TRBD1
clone_size: .
v_call: TRBV5-6
cdr3_nt: TGTGCCAGCAGCTTGGCGAGGACAGGGGAGGATGAGCAGTTCTTC
cdr3_aa: CASSLARTGEDEQFF

j_call: TRBJ2-5
d_call: .
clone_size: .
v_call: TRBV2
cdr3_nt: TGTGCCAGCAGTGAGGCCCCGACCCAGTACTTC
cdr3_aa: CASSEAPTQYF

j_call: TRBJ2-3
d_call: .
clone_size: .
v_call: TRBV5-1
cdr3_nt: TGCGCCAGCAGCTTTCGTTCTAGCACAGATACGCAGTATTTT
cdr3_aa: CASSFRSSTDTQYF

j_call: TRBJ2-1
d_call: .
clone_size: .
v_call: TRBV20-1
cdr3_nt: TGCAGTGCTAGTCTAGTGAGTAATGAGCAGTTCTTC
cdr3_aa: CSASLVSNEQFF

j_call: TRBJ1-2
d_call: TRBD1
clone_size: .
v_call: TRBV2
cdr3_nt: TGTGCCAGCATTGGGGACAGGGGGGCTGGCTACACCTTC
cdr3_aa: CASIGDRGAGYTF

j_call: TRBJ2-7
d_call: .
clone_size: .
v_call: TRBV6-2/TRBV6-3
cdr3_nt: TGTGCCAGCAAAAAAGGAACCTACGAGCAGTACTTC
cdr3_aa: CASKKGTYEQYF

j_call: TRBJ2-3
d_call: TRBD2
clone_size: once
v_call: TRBV7-2
cdr3_nt: TGTGCCAGCAGCGTCACTAGCGGGGGGCTCCACAGAGATGCGTATTTT
cdr3_aa: CASSVTSGGLHRDAYF

j_call: TRBJ1-1
d_call: .
clone_size: .
v_call: TRBV10-3
cdr3_nt: TGTGCCATCAGTGGGCCGGGGGGGGTCTCGAACACTGAAGCTTTCTTT
cdr3_aa: CAISGPGGVSNTEAFF

j_call: TRBJ2-1
d_call: TRBD1
clone_size: .
v_call: TRBV29-1
cdr3_nt: TGCAGCTACCCGGGACAGGGGGCTAACGAGCAGTTCTTC
cdr3_aa: CSYPGQGANEQFF

j_call: TRBJ2-5
d_call: TRBD1
clone_size: few
v_call: TRBV24-1
cdr3_nt: TGTGCCACCAGTGGACAGGGGACGGAGACCCAGTACTTC
cdr3_aa: CATSGQGTETQYF

j_call: TRBJ1-6
d_call: .
clone_size: .
v_call: TRBV27
cdr3_nt: TGTGCCAGCACCCATGTCCGTTTCGCTTCACCCCTCCACTTT
cdr3_aa: CASTHVRFASPLHF

j_call: TRBJ1-5
d_call: .
clone_size: .
v_call: TRBV19
cdr3_nt: TGTGCCAGTAAGGGGACGGGCAATCAGCCCCAGCATTTT
cdr3_aa: CASKGTGNQPQHF

j_call: TRBJ1-2
d_call: TRBD1
clone_size: few
v_call: TRBV12-3/TRBV12-4
cdr3_nt: TGTGCCAGCAGTTTAATACAGGGGGGAAACTATGGCTACACCTTC
cdr3_aa: CASSLIQGGNYGYTF

j_call: TRBJ2-1
d_call: TRBD1
clone_size: few
v_call: TRBV25-1
cdr3_nt: TGTGCCAGCAGTGAATATAAGGGGGCGGGCAATGAGCAGTTCTTC
cdr3_aa: CASSEYKGAGNEQFF

j_call: TRBJ1-2
d_call: TRBD1
clone_size: .
v_call: TRBV2
cdr3_nt: TGTGCCAGCAGTCCCCTCGACAGGGCTAAAATGGGCTACACCTTC
cdr3_aa: CASSPLDRAKMGYTF

j_call: TRBJ1-4
d_call: TRBD1
clone_size: few
v_call: TRBV3-1
cdr3_nt: TGTGCCAGCAGCCTTTACAGGGGAACTAATGAAAAACTGTTTTTT
cdr3_aa: CASSLYRGTNEKLFF

j_call: TRBJ1-4
d_call: .
clone_size: .
v_call: TRBV15
cdr3_nt: TGTGCCACCAGCAGAGTGTCTCTGGGAAGTGAAAAACTGTTTTTT
cdr3_aa: CATSRVSLGSEKLFF

j_call: TRBJ2-1
d_call: TRBD2
clone_size: .
v_call: TRBV18
cdr3_nt: TGTGCCAGCTCACCACGACCGGGAGGAAGCTCCTACAATGAGCAGTTCTTC
cdr3_aa: CASSPRPGGSSYNEQFF

j_call: TRBJ2-1
d_call: .
clone_size: .
v_call: TRBV14
cdr3_nt: TGTGCCAGCAGCCAAGATCTGAAGAGATCCAGGGGTAATGAGCAGTTCTTC
cdr3_aa: CASSQDLKRSRGNEQFF

j_call: TRBJ2-7
d_call: TRBD1
clone_size: .
v_call: TRBV20-1
cdr3_nt: TGCAGTGCTCCCCCCCGGACAGGGGCCTACGAGCAGTACTTC
cdr3_aa: CSAPPRTGAYEQYF

j_call: TRBJ2-1
d_call: TRBD2
clone_size: once
v_call: TRBV6-1
cdr3_nt: TGTGCCAGCATCCCACTAGCGGGAGGGTTGGGTGAGCAGTTCTTC
cdr3_aa: CASIPLAGGLGEQFF

j_call: TRBJ2-2
d_call: TRBD1
clone_size: .
v_call: TRBV6-6
cdr3_nt: TGTGCCAGCAGCCCCCCGGGACAGGTGACCGGGGAGCTGTTTTTT
cdr3_aa: CASSPPGQVTGELFF

j_call: TRBJ2-3
d_call: TRBD2
clone_size: few
v_call: TRBV7-3
cdr3_nt: TGTGCCAGCAGCCCCAGAGCGGGGAGCACAGATACGCAGTATTTT
cdr3_aa: CASSPRAGSTDTQYF

j_call: TRBJ2-7
d_call: .
clone_size: .
v_call: TRBV5-1
cdr3_nt: TGCGCCAGCAGCTTGGGTGACAGATACTCCGAGCAGTACTTC
cdr3_aa: CASSLGDRYSEQYF

j_call: TRBJ1-5
d_call: .
clone_size: .
v_call: TRBV7-9
cdr3_nt: TGTGCCAGCAGCTTTTGGGATCAGCCCCAGCATTTT
cdr3_aa: CASSFWDQPQHF

j_call: TRBJ2-7
d_call: .
clone_size: .
v_call: TRBV27
cdr3_nt: TGTGCCAGCGGCTACGAGCAGTACTTC
cdr3_aa: CASGYEQYF